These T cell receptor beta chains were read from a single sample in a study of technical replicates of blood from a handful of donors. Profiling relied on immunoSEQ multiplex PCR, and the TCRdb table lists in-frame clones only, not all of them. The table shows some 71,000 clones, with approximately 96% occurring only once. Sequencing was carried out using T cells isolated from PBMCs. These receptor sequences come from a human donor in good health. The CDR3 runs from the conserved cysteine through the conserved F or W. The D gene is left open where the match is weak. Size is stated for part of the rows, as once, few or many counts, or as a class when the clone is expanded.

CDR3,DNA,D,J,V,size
CASSLKPWTALAHGYTF,TGTGCCAGCAGCCTCAAGCCGTGGACAGCGCTGGCACATGGCTACACCTTC,NA,TRBJ1-2,TRBV14,NA
CASSPQTGYEQYF,TGTGCCAGCAGTCCCCAGACGGGCTACGAGCAGTACTTC,NA,TRBJ2-7,TRBV28,NA
CASTGLAGNNEQFF,TGTGCCAGCACCGGACTAGCGGGAAACAATGAGCAGTTCTTC,TRBD2,TRBJ2-1,TRBV6-5,NA
CASSLGQGTNGYTF,TGCGCCAGCAGTTTGGGACAGGGGACCAATGGCTACACCTTC,TRBD1,TRBJ1-2,TRBV5-1,NA
CASSLQDYSGNTIYF,TGTGCCAGCAGCTTACAGGATTACTCTGGAAACACCATATATTTT,NA,TRBJ1-3,TRBV11-2,NA
CASSQRTSGGVLRADTQYF,TGCGCCAGCAGCCAACGGACTAGCGGGGGGGTTCTCAGGGCAGATACGCAGTATTTT,TRBD2,TRBJ2-3,TRBV4-1,NA
CASRRQGALSYEQYF,TGTGCCAGTAGGAGACAGGGGGCCCTCTCCTACGAGCAGTACTTC,TRBD1,TRBJ2-7,TRBV19,NA
CASSMAAGDTEAFF,TGTGCCAGTAGTATGGCAGCCGGGGACACTGAAGCTTTCTTT,NA,TRBJ1-1,TRBV19,NA
CASRMGDSYTF,TGTGCCAGCCGGATGGGGGACAGCTACACCTTC,NA,TRBJ1-2,TRBV7-9,NA
CASSYSNRARTEAFF,TGTGCCAGCAGTTACTCGAACAGGGCCCGTACTGAAGCTTTCTTT,NA,TRBJ1-1,TRBV6-5,NA
CASSGWGPLDRVHEQYF,TGTGCCAGCAGTGGCTGGGGGCCACTTGACAGGGTACACGAGCAGTACTTC,TRBD1,TRBJ2-7,TRBV6-1,NA
CASSLPGLQETQYF,TGTGCCAGCAGCTTACCGGGACTGCAAGAGACCCAGTACTTC,NA,TRBJ2-5,TRBV7-2,NA
CASSWGTGEAFF,TGTGCCAGCAGCTGGGGGACAGGGGAAGCTTTCTTT,TRBD1,TRBJ1-1,TRBV5-6,NA
CASSYEGLDFTGELFF,TGTGCCAGCAGTTACGAAGGACTAGATTTCACCGGGGAGCTGTTTTTT,TRBD2,TRBJ2-2,TRBV6-6,NA
CASSLDQGNEKLFF,TGCGCCAGCAGCTTGGACCAGGGGAATGAAAAACTGTTTTTT,NA,TRBJ1-4,TRBV5-1,NA
CASSLLAGEDYEQYF,TGTGCCAGCAGCTTATTGGCGGGAGAGGACTACGAGCAGTACTTC,TRBD2,TRBJ2-7,TRBV11-2,NA
CASRILDRANQPQHF,TGTGCCAGCAGAATCTTGGACAGGGCAAATCAGCCCCAGCATTTT,TRBD1,TRBJ1-5,TRBV28,NA
CSVIGTGGVYEQYF,TGCAGCGTTATAGGAACAGGGGGCGTTTACGAGCAGTACTTC,TRBD1,TRBJ2-7,TRBV29-1,NA
CASSGADRGGYEQYF,TGTGCCAGCAGTGGAGCGGACAGGGGAGGTTACGAGCAGTACTTC,TRBD1,TRBJ2-7,TRBV6-1,NA
CASSVGLDSYNEQFF,TGTGCCAGCAGCGTAGGACTGGATTCCTACAATGAGCAGTTCTTC,NA,TRBJ2-1,TRBV9,NA
CASSPPVAGYSNQPQHF,TGTGCCAGCAGCCCGCCGGTGGCAGGGTATAGCAATCAGCCCCAGCATTTT,NA,TRBJ1-5,TRBV28,NA
CASSNRIIDRNTGELFF,TGTGCCAGTAGTAACAGAATAATAGACAGGAACACCGGGGAGCTGTTTTTT,NA,TRBJ2-2,TRBV19,NA
CASSLSPTNYGYTF,TGCGCCAGCAGCTTGAGCCCTACTAACTATGGCTACACCTTC,NA,TRBJ1-2,TRBV5-1,NA
CASSPDVWGGYNEQFF,TGTGCCAGCAGCCCAGATGTCTGGGGGGGGTACAATGAGCAGTTCTTC,TRBD2,TRBJ2-1,TRBV11-2,NA
CASSLWNRDESGANVLTF,TGTGCCAGCAGTTTATGGAACAGGGACGAATCTGGGGCCAACGTCCTGACTTTC,NA,TRBJ2-6,TRBV28,NA
CASSPPGQGPSGANVLTF,TGTGCCAGTAGCCCCCCGGGACAGGGACCTTCTGGGGCCAACGTCCTGACTTTC,TRBD1,TRBJ2-6,TRBV19,NA
CASSLAGAGGRTDTQYF,TGTGCCAGCAGCTTGGCCGGCGCAGGGGGACGCACAGATACGCAGTATTTT,TRBD1,TRBJ2-3,TRBV5-4,once
CASSYQREQETQYF,TGTGCCAGCAGTTACCAGCGGGAGCAAGAGACCCAGTACTTC,TRBD2,TRBJ2-5,TRBV6-6,NA